This T cell receptor (beta chain) derives from a study of T cells in Graves' hyperthyroidism and ophthalmopathy. This clonotype was recorded at least ten times. Patients aged 18 to 65 with hyperthyroidism were newly diagnosed, with duration under 2 months. Diagnostic decisions used clinical symptoms, serum thyroxine and TRAb, thyroid ultrasound and orbital computed tomography. Fresh peripheral blood, approximately 10 ml, was the source of the PBMCs. RNA transcripts yielded amplified TCR beta CDR3 regions. Using the HTBI primer set, a first-round RT-PCR was run on the TCR CDR3. Each CDR3 protein is one row after TCRdb ran MiXCR on the multiplex PCR reads. Of about 840,000 distinct CDR3 sequences in the sample, 35% to 40% are singletons; the top ten hold 7% to 10%. With V trimmed by 5 bases and J by 4 bases, 5 bases remained unmatched. CDR1 and CDR2 from the germline V gene are SGHVS and FQNEAQ. CDR3 size: 14 residues.

This sequence originates from a man aged 18-30 years with Graves' hyperthyroidism. The sequencing sample was made of blood. V gene TRBV7-8 combines with J gene TRBJ1-5; 7 bases line up with TRBD1. The CDR3 DNA sequence: TGTGCCAGCAGCCAAAACAGGGGAAATCAGCCCCAGCATTTT. The encoded protein is CASSQNRGNQPQHF.